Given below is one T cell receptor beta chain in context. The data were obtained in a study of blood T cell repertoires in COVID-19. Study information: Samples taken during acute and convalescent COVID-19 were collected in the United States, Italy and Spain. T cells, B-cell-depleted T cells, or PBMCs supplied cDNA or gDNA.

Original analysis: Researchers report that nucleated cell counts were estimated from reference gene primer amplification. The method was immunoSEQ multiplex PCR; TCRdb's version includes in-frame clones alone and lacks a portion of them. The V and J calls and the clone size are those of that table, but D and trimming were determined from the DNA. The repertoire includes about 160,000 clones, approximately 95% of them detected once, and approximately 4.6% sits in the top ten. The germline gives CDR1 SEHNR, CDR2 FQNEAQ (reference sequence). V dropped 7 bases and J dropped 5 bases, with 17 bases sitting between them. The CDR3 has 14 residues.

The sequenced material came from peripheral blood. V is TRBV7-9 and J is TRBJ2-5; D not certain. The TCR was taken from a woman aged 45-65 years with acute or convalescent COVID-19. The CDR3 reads CASTPSLSAETQYF. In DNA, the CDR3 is TGTGCCAGCACCCCCTCCCTGAGCGCGGAGACCCAGTACTTC. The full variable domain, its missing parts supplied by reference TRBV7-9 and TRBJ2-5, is DTGVSQNPRHKITKRGQNVTFRCDPISEHNRLYWYRQTLGQGPEFLTYFQNEAQLEKSRLLSDRFSAERPKGSFSTLEIQRTEQGDSAMYLCASTPSLSAETQYFGPGTRLLVL.